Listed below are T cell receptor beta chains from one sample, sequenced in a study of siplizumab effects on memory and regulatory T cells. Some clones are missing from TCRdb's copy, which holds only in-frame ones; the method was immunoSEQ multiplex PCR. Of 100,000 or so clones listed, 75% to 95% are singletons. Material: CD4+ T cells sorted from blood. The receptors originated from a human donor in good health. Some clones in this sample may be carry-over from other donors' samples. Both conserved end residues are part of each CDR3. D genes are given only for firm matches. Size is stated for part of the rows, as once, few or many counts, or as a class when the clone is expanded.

cdr3_aa: CASSRPQRDEKLFF
cdr3_nt: TGCGCCAGCAGCCGCCCACAACGAGACGAAAAACTGTTTTTT
v_call: TRBV4-1
clone_size: -
d_call: -
j_call: TRBJ1-4

cdr3_aa: CASRRETGVDGYTF
cdr3_nt: TGTGCCAGCAGAAGGGAGACAGGGGTTGATGGCTACACCTTC
v_call: TRBV28
clone_size: -
d_call: TRBD1
j_call: TRBJ1-2

cdr3_aa: CASSEMGLAGGEQFF
cdr3_nt: TGTGCCAGCAGTGAGATGGGACTAGCGGGAGGGGAGCAGTTCTTC
v_call: TRBV6-1
clone_size: -
d_call: TRBD2
j_call: TRBJ2-1

cdr3_aa: CASSVTASSYNEQFF
cdr3_nt: TGTGCCAGCAGTGTGACGGCGAGCTCCTACAATGAGCAGTTCTTC
v_call: TRBV6-1
clone_size: -
d_call: -
j_call: TRBJ2-1

cdr3_aa: CASIAGGGTLAGYNEQFF
cdr3_nt: TGTGCCAGCATAGCGGGTGGAGGAACGTTGGCTGGCTACAATGAGCAGTTCTTC
v_call: TRBV27
clone_size: -
d_call: TRBD2
j_call: TRBJ2-1

cdr3_aa: CASSMGGGGSYNEQFF
cdr3_nt: TGTGCCAGCTCGATGGGCGGGGGCGGCTCCTACAATGAGCAGTTCTTC
v_call: TRBV7-9
clone_size: -
d_call: -
j_call: TRBJ2-1

cdr3_aa: CASSPTGDTQYF
cdr3_nt: TGTGCCAGCAGCCCTACAGGGGATACGCAGTATTTT
v_call: TRBV7-8
clone_size: -
d_call: -
j_call: TRBJ2-3

cdr3_aa: CASSLGASGGPADTQYF
cdr3_nt: TGTGCCAGCAGCTTAGGGGCCTCGGGAGGGCCCGCAGATACGCAGTATTTT
v_call: TRBV11-2
clone_size: -
d_call: TRBD2
j_call: TRBJ2-3

cdr3_aa: CASSFDLPSYEQYF
cdr3_nt: TGTGCCAGCAGCTTCGACCTTCCCTCCTACGAGCAGTACTTC
v_call: TRBV11-2
clone_size: -
d_call: -
j_call: TRBJ2-7

cdr3_aa: CASSRGAWGTDTQYF
cdr3_nt: TGTGCCAGCAGCCGAGGGGCTTGGGGTACAGATACGCAGTATTTT
v_call: TRBV14
clone_size: -
d_call: -
j_call: TRBJ2-3

cdr3_aa: CASSLSTGVSGQPQHF
cdr3_nt: TGTGCCAGCAGCTTAAGCACCGGGGTGTCGGGTCAGCCCCAGCATTTT
v_call: TRBV7-9
clone_size: -
d_call: -
j_call: TRBJ1-5

cdr3_aa: CASSLYIEETQYF
cdr3_nt: TGTGCCAGCAGTTTATACATTGAGGAGACCCAGTACTTC
v_call: TRBV27
clone_size: -
d_call: -
j_call: TRBJ2-5

cdr3_aa: CASSFLSGNTEAFF
cdr3_nt: TGTGCCAGCAGCTTTCTGTCAGGGAACACTGAAGCTTTCTTT
v_call: TRBV11-2
clone_size: once
d_call: -
j_call: TRBJ1-1

cdr3_aa: CASSPGQGSYNEQFF
cdr3_nt: TGTGCCAGCAGCCCAGGACAGGGCTCCTACAATGAGCAGTTCTTC
v_call: TRBV7-3
clone_size: -
d_call: TRBD1
j_call: TRBJ2-1

cdr3_aa: CASSQGFETQYF
cdr3_nt: TGTGCCAGCAGCCAGGGTTTCGAGACCCAGTACTTC
v_call: TRBV6-5
clone_size: -
d_call: -
j_call: TRBJ2-5

cdr3_aa: CASGRQGNYEQYF
cdr3_nt: TGTGCCAGCGGGCGACAGGGGAACTACGAGCAGTACTTC
v_call: TRBV6-6
clone_size: -
d_call: TRBD1
j_call: TRBJ2-7

cdr3_aa: CARSLIVGCGISYNEQFF
cdr3_nt: TGTGCCAGAAGCTTGATTGTAGGGTGCGGAATCTCCTACAATGAGCAGTTCTTC
v_call: TRBV5-3
clone_size: -
d_call: -
j_call: TRBJ2-1